Listed below are T cell receptor beta chains from one sample, sequenced in a study of OX40 agonist ivuxolimab in advanced cancers. Using immunoSEQ multiplex PCR, the repertoire was profiled, and TCRdb retains in-frame clones only, with some absent. The profile shows around 66,000 clones, approximately 81% of them singletons. The sequencing used CD4+ or CD8+ T cells sorted from blood, collected in a trial of the OX40 agonist ivuxolimab. The source of these receptors is an adult with an advanced solid tumor such as melanoma, head and neck, liver or kidney cancer. Each CDR3 is given with its conserved first and last residue. D genes are given only for firm matches. A row's size may be missing; if present it is once, few, many or a size class.

V gene	J gene	D gene	clone size	CDR3 DNA	CDR3 protein
TRBV7-3	TRBJ2-5	-	-	TGTGCCAGCAGCCCAGGGGCGAGAGAGACCCAGTACTTC	CASSPGARETQYF
TRBV5-6	TRBJ1-2	-	-	TGTGCCAGCAGCTTGCATCAGTTAAACTATGGCTACACCTTC	CASSLHQLNYGYTF
TRBV21-1	TRBJ1-5	-	-	TGTGCCAGCAGCATGGGGGCCAACCTTTATAGCAATCAGCCCCAGCATTTT	CASSMGANLYSNQPQHF
TRBV5-1	TRBJ2-7	-	-	TGCGCCAGCAGCGGTAAGATGTACGAGCAGTACTTC	CASSGKMYEQYF
TRBV6-5	TRBJ2-3	-	-	TGTGCCAGCAGACGGGACTTAAAGACGTATTTT	CASRRDLKTYF
TRBV30	TRBJ1-3	-	few	TGTGCCTGGAGAACAGGAAACACCATATATTTT	CAWRTGNTIYF
TRBV30	TRBJ1-1	TRBD1	-	TGTGCCTGGAGTGTAGGGGGCAGTCGGAACACTGAAGCTTTCTTT	CAWSVGGSRNTEAFF
TRBV4-2	TRBJ1-4	-	-	TGTGCCAGCAGCCAGCCTACAGGGTTCGATTCGGTAAAACTGTTTTTT	CASSQPTGFDSVKLFF
TRBV21-1	TRBJ2-1	-	-	TGTGCCAGCAGCAATATAGAGGGTCGGAAGAATGAGCAGTTCTTC	CASSNIEGRKNEQFF
TRBV9	TRBJ1-2	TRBD1	-	TGTGCCAGCAGCGCAAGCCGGGACAGGGGCTATGGCTACACCTTC	CASSASRDRGYGYTF
TRBV11-3	TRBJ1-1	-	-	TGTGCCAGCATCAAGGACACTGACAGTGGCGCTGAAGCTTTCTTT	CASIKDTDSGAEAFF
TRBV28	TRBJ2-2	TRBD2	-	TGTGCCAGCAGCCGGGGGGGCGCTACCGGGGAGCTGTTTTTT	CASSRGGATGELFF
TRBV7-2	TRBJ2-1	-	once	TGTGCCAGCAGCCCACGAGGGGAGCAGTTCTTC	CASSPRGEQFF
TRBV29-1	TRBJ1-4	-	once	TGCAGCGTTGGTTCCGCGGGGGGCCATGAAAAACTGTTTTTT	CSVGSAGGHEKLFF
TRBV5-4	TRBJ1-4	-	-	TGTGCCAGCAGCTTAACGGGAACAGGAAAAGGGAATGAAAAACTGTTTTTT	CASSLTGTGKGNEKLFF
TRBV15	TRBJ2-7	-	few	TGTGCCACCAGCAGAGATGGGGGACAATTCGAGCAGTACTTC	CATSRDGGQFEQYF
TRBV19	TRBJ1-2	-	-	TGTGCCAGCCTACAGGGACAATTTAACTATGGCTACACCTTC	CASLQGQFNYGYTF
TRBV6-4	TRBJ2-3	TRBD1	-	TGTGCCAGCATTCAAAGGGGGCCCCCAGATACGCAGTATTTT	CASIQRGPPDTQYF
TRBV6-5	TRBJ1-1	-	-	TGTGCCAGCATGGGGGGGACCGGCGGCACTGAAGCTTTCTTT	CASMGGTGGTEAFF
TRBV7-2	TRBJ1-2	-	-	TGTGCCAGCAGCTTAGTATACGGCTACACCTTC	CASSLVYGYTF
TRBV20-1	TRBJ1-2	-	-	TGCAGTGCTAGACAGGGCGGCGGCTACACCTTC	CSARQGGGYTF
TRBV19	TRBJ2-1	-	-	TGTGCCAGTCAAAATCCCATGCGGGCCGGGAGTGAGCAGTTCTTC	CASQNPMRAGSEQFF
TRBV28	TRBJ1-3	-	-	TGTGCCAGCAGTTCCAGAAACTCTGGAAACACCATATATTTT	CASSSRNSGNTIYF
TRBV28	TRBJ2-3	TRBD2	once	TGTGCCAGCAGAGGGACTAGCGAAAACCGGGATACGCAGTATTTT	CASRGTSENRDTQYF
TRBV5-1	TRBJ2-5	TRBD1	-	TGCGCCAGCAGCTTGGGTGCAACACAGGGGGCGCAGGAGACCCAGTACTTC	CASSLGATQGAQETQYF
TRBV5-6	TRBJ2-3	-	-	TGTGCCAGCAGCTTGACGGGGCCCGGACCAGATACGCAGTATTTT	CASSLTGPGPDTQYF
TRBV30	TRBJ1-5	-	-	TGTGCCTGGAGGGATAGCAATCAGCCCCAGCATTTT	CAWRDSNQPQHF
TRBV19	TRBJ2-7	-	-	TGTGCCAGTAGTATTCAGGGTAACATACGCGAGCAGTACTTC	CASSIQGNIREQYF